Only a few counts were recorded for the clone carrying this T cell receptor beta chain. Assay: immunoSEQ multiplex PCR; the TCRdb copy retains only in-frame clones and omits some. This sample has tens of thousands of clones, with around 84% found just once. This specimen comes from a study of OX40 agonist ivuxolimab in advanced cancers. Background on the study: The diagnoses of dose-escalation patients were hepatocellular carcinoma, melanoma, renal cell or head and neck cancer.

Germline CDR1 and CDR2: SGHRS and YFSETQ. CDR3 length: 14 amino acids. V was pared by 4 bases and J by 2 bases, with 11 bases between. The V call is TRBV5-1, the J call TRBJ2-3; D is perhaps TRBD1 (6 bases). The sample consisted of CD4+ or CD8+ T cells sorted from blood, taken in a trial of the OX40 agonist ivuxolimab. The receptor was isolated from an adult with an advanced solid tumor such as melanoma, head and neck, liver or kidney cancer. This chain's CDR3 is CASSDGQPTDTQYF. Here the CDR3 DNA reads TGCGCCAGCAGCGACGGACAGCCCACAGATACGCAGTATTTT.